This T cell receptor beta chain was identified in a study of blood T cell repertoires in COVID-19. Study in general: Samples came from the United States, Italy and Spain, spanning acute and convalescent COVID-19. T cells, B-cell-depleted T cells, or PBMCs provided the cDNA or gDNA that served as material.

The CDR3 is made up of 15 amino acids. V dropped 2 bases and J dropped 4; count of bases not matched to a gene: 6. Germline V lookup: CDR1 GTSNPN, CDR2 SVGIG (reference sequence). Seattle researchers signed up patients amid active infection and tracked them longitudinally. Sequencing was performed with immunoSEQ multiplex PCR; in TCRdb, only in-frame clones are kept and a portion is missing. Seen here are about 50,000 clones, about four fifths observed once, and the top ten hold roughly 29%. The V call is TRBV30, the J call TRBJ2-3; 10 positions match TRBD1. Sequencing was performed on peripheral blood. The TCR was taken from a woman of 80 years or more with COVID-19, enrolled during active disease. As DNA, the CDR3 is TGTGCCTGGAGTACCTTTGGACAGGGGGCAGATACGCAGTATTTT. Translation: CAWSTFGQGADTQYF.